This TCR beta chain was retrieved from a study of shared clonotypes between healthy human individuals. Background on the study: Three CD4 naive, three CD4 memory, two CD8 naive and one CD8 memory plate were used per donor. Study-level findings and limits: Around 5% of naive CD4 clonotypes were common to four donors.

Turning to this clone: The antigen remains unidentified.

The input for sorted-subset replicate PCRs was roughly 180 ng DNA, 25,000 to 35,000 T cell genomes. The protocol was immunoSEQ multiplex PCR, while the TCRdb copy is restricted to in-frame clones and leaves out a portion. The table lists over 400,000 clones, roughly 95% of them singletons. It was into CD45RA+ naive and CD45RA-negative memory subsets that the CD4+ cells were split. CDR3 length: 20 residues. Germline CDR1 reads MNHNS; CDR2 reads SASEGT. The J segment lost 1 base and the V segment lost 0 bases, leaving 18 bases of the junction unmatched. The specimen was naive CD4+ T cells sorted from blood. Subset given: CD45RA+ positively selected. The chain carries TRBV6-1 and TRBJ2-7; the match to TRBD1 covers 7 bases. The origin of this receptor is a woman aged 25 to 45 in good health. CDR3 sequence: CASSEARFFFRTGQSYEQYF. The CDR3 nucleotides are TGTGCCAGCAGTGAAGCGCGGTTTTTCTTCCGGACAGGCCAATCCTACGAGCAGTACTTC.